Listed below are T cell receptor beta chains from one sample, sequenced in a study of control samples from healthy donors and cancer patients. Assay: immunoSEQ multiplex PCR; the TCRdb copy retains only in-frame clones and omits some. There are about 180,000 clones in the sample; nearly 90% occur only once, and over 1.1% lies in the top ten. Sequences were obtained from blood. These receptors came from a woman in her forties or fifties in good health. CDR3s include the opening cysteine and the closing phenylalanine or tryptophan. The order of the fields is clone size, V gene, D gene, J gene, CDR3 DNA, CDR3 protein. The D gene is left open where the match is weak. Rows give clone size only sometimes, using once, few, many, or a class for an expanded clone.

>NA|TRBV10-3|NA|TRBJ2-2
TGTGCCATGAGATCTGAAGGGACTCACGGGGAGCTGTTTTTT
CAMRSEGTHGELFF
>NA|TRBV19|NA|TRBJ1-2
TGTGCCAGTAGTATTGGGAGAAACTATGGCTACACCTTC
CASSIGRNYGYTF
>once|TRBV7-6|NA|TRBJ1-1
TGTGCCAGCAGCTTAGAGGGGCTGGCTGAAGCTTTCTTT
CASSLEGLAEAFF
>NA|TRBV10-3|TRBD1|TRBJ1-6
TGTGCCATCAGAGACAGGGCCTTTAATTCACCCCTCCACTTT
CAIRDRAFNSPLHF
>NA|TRBV7-9|TRBD1|TRBJ2-7
TGTGCCAGCGCCCAGGGGGCGGATCCCTACGAGCAGTACTTC
CASAQGADPYEQYF
>NA|TRBV15|TRBD1|TRBJ2-7
TGTGCCACCGCCCCCGGGACAGGGGGGATGCAGTACTTC
CATAPGTGGMQYF
>NA|TRBV9|NA|TRBJ2-7
TGTGCCAGCAGCGTAGCCGAGGACGAGCAGTACTTC
CASSVAEDEQYF
>once|TRBV6-4|NA|TRBJ1-3
TGTGCCATCTCCCCGAGGCAGGGTGCTAACTCTGGAAACACCATATATTTT
CAISPRQGANSGNTIYF
>NA|TRBV5-4|TRBD2|TRBJ2-3
TGTGCCAGCAGCTTGGCCGTCGGACTAGCGGGAGGGGGAGATACGCAGTATTTT
CASSLAVGLAGGGDTQYF
>NA|TRBV4-2|NA|TRBJ2-2
TGTGCCAGCAGCCAAGATTCGGATGGGGAGCTGTTTTTT
CASSQDSDGELFF
>NA|TRBV29-1|NA|TRBJ1-1
TGCAGCGCTCCCCTTTGGGACGGCTACACTGAAGCTTTCTTT
CSAPLWDGYTEAFF
>NA|TRBV9|TRBD1|TRBJ2-1
TGTGCCAGCAGCCCCTGGGACAGGGGCGATGAGCAGTTCTTC
CASSPWDRGDEQFF
>NA|TRBV19|TRBD1|TRBJ2-1
TGTGCCAGTAGTATTGAGGGGGCAGGGGTCTACAATGAGCAGTTCTTC
CASSIEGAGVYNEQFF
>NA|TRBV28|NA|TRBJ2-7
TGTGCCAGCAGTTTAGAAGGGGGCGGGGGCGAGCAGTACTTC
CASSLEGGGGEQYF
>NA|TRBV20-1|NA|TRBJ2-7
TGCAGTGCTAGTCCCTCCCAAAGGCGGACCTACGAGCAGTACTTC
CSASPSQRRTYEQYF
>NA|TRBV9|NA|TRBJ2-3
TGTGCCAGCAGCGAACACCCCCGGGACACAGATACGCAGTATTTT
CASSEHPRDTDTQYF
>NA|TRBV4-2|TRBD2|TRBJ2-3
TGTGCCAGCAGCCAAGTTTCACTAGCGGGAGCAGATACGCAGTATTTT
CASSQVSLAGADTQYF
>NA|TRBV7-6|TRBD1|TRBJ2-7
TGTGCCAGCAGCAGGGGACAGGGGCAGGAAGAGCAGTACTTC
CASSRGQGQEEQYF
>NA|TRBV7-3|NA|TRBJ2-6
TGTGCCAGCAGCCCAATTAGCGGCACCTCTGGGGCCAACGTCCTGACTTTC
CASSPISGTSGANVLTF
>NA|TRBV7-3|NA|TRBJ2-2
TGTGCCAGCAGCCCCGAGGGGCGAGGGGTGACCGGGGAGCTGTTTTTT
CASSPEGRGVTGELFF
>NA|TRBV19|NA|TRBJ1-5
TGTGCCAGTAAGTTCGGAAATCAGCCCCAGCATTTT
CASKFGNQPQHF
>NA|TRBV6-5|NA|TRBJ1-1
TGTGCCAGCTGGCCCCCAAAGAACACTGAAGCTTTCTTT
CASWPPKNTEAFF
>NA|TRBV7-2|NA|TRBJ1-6
TGTGCCAGCAGCTTAGGCAGTTCGGGGCATTCACCCCTCCACTTT
CASSLGSSGHSPLHF
>NA|TRBV7-2|NA|TRBJ2-5
TGTGCCAGCAGCTCCAAGGGGGGAGAGACCCAGTACTTC
CASSSKGGETQYF
>once|TRBV13|NA|TRBJ1-5
TGTGCCAGCAGCTTAGGGCTTCTTAATCAGCCCCAGCATTTT
CASSLGLLNQPQHF
>NA|TRBV5-4|NA|TRBJ1-1
TGTGCCAGCAGCTTGGGAGGGGGCACTGAAGCTTTCTTT
CASSLGGGTEAFF
>NA|TRBV6-2/TRBV6-3|NA|TRBJ2-5
TGTGCCAGCAGTTATCAGGTGACCCAGTACTTC
CASSYQVTQYF
>NA|TRBV5-5|NA|TRBJ1-1
TGTGCCAGCCAAACTGGGGTTATTAACACTGAAGCTTTCTTT
CASQTGVINTEAFF
>NA|TRBV7-2|NA|TRBJ2-7
TGTGCCAGCAGCTTGACCAGGACGGTGAGCTCCTACGAGCAGTACTTC
CASSLTRTVSSYEQYF
>NA|TRBV7-2|TRBD1|TRBJ1-1
TGTGCCAGCAGCTTTGACAGGGACACTGAAGCTTTCTTT
CASSFDRDTEAFF
>NA|TRBV6-2/TRBV6-3|NA|TRBJ2-1
TGTGCCAGCAGTTACTCGCGTCAGGGGATGGAGCAGTTCTTC
CASSYSRQGMEQFF
>NA|TRBV18|TRBD1|TRBJ1-2
TGTGCCAGCTCACCAGGGACAGGAGGTGATTATGGCTACACCTTC
CASSPGTGGDYGYTF
>NA|TRBV7-2|TRBD1|TRBJ1-2
TGTGCCAGCAGCCAGGGGGCCTCCTCGGGGGGCTACACCTTC
CASSQGASSGGYTF
>NA|TRBV3-1/TRBV3-2|TRBD1|TRBJ2-5
TGTGCCAGCAGCCAAGTCTTACGGGACAGGGGGGGAGAGACCCAGTACTTC
CASSQVLRDRGGETQYF
>NA|TRBV14|NA|TRBJ2-1
TGTGCCAGCAGCCATTTTGGTAGAGAATACAATGAGCAGTTCTTC
CASSHFGREYNEQFF
>NA|TRBV24-1|TRBD1|TRBJ1-6
TGTGCCACCAGTGATCACAGGGGGCCAAGTAATTCACCCCTCCACTTT
CATSDHRGPSNSPLHF
>NA|TRBV6-5|TRBD2|TRBJ2-5
TGTGCCAGCAGGGGGGGGAGAGAGACCCAGTACTTC
CASRGGRETQYF
>NA|TRBV6-5|TRBD1|TRBJ1-5
TGTGCCAGCAGCAAGACAGGGGGCTATGGCCAGCCCCAGCATTTT
CASSKTGGYGQPQHF
>NA|TRBV18|TRBD1|TRBJ1-4
TGTGCCAGCTCACCTGGGACAGGGAATGAAAAACTGTTTTTT
CASSPGTGNEKLFF
>NA|TRBV18|TRBD1|TRBJ2-1
TGTGCCAGCTCACCATCTGACAGGGGGAATGAGCAGTTCTTC
CASSPSDRGNEQFF
>NA|TRBV6-5|NA|TRBJ1-1
TGTGCCAGCAGTTACCAGGGGAACACTGAAGCTTTCTTT
CASSYQGNTEAFF
>NA|TRBV11-2|NA|TRBJ1-2
TGTGCCAGCAGCGTCTCGAGAGCTAACTATGGCTACACCTTC
CASSVSRANYGYTF
>few|TRBV5-1|NA|TRBJ1-6
TGCGCCAGCAGCACCGGGGGCCGGAGTAATTCACCCCTCCACTTT
CASSTGGRSNSPLHF
>NA|TRBV6-5|TRBD1|TRBJ1-6
TGTGCCAGCTCGGGACAGGGAAATTCACCCCTCCACTTT
CASSGQGNSPLHF
>NA|TRBV28|TRBD1|TRBJ1-2
TGTGCCAGCAGCCCTACTACAGGGGGCAGAGGCTACACCTTC
CASSPTTGGRGYTF
>NA|TRBV6-5|NA|TRBJ2-1
TGTGCCAGCAGTTTCAGGGGTATTGGAACTATGAATGAGCAGTTCTTC
CASSFRGIGTMNEQFF
>NA|TRBV9|NA|TRBJ1-3
TGTGCCAGCAGCGTACAGTACTCTGGAAACACCATATATTTT
CASSVQYSGNTIYF
>NA|TRBV7-9|NA|TRBJ1-4
TGTGCCAGCAGCTCTTGGTCAACTAATGAAAAACTGTTTTTT
CASSSWSTNEKLFF
>few|TRBV28|NA|TRBJ1-2
TGTGCCAGCAGTCGGGATTATGGCTACACCTTC
CASSRDYGYTF
>NA|TRBV2|TRBD2|TRBJ2-7
TGTGCCAGCGGCCGGACTAGCGGGACCTACGAGCAGTACTTC
CASGRTSGTYEQYF
>NA|TRBV19|NA|TRBJ1-1
TGTGCCAGTAGTATCGGGCTGGGGACTGAAGCTTTCTTT
CASSIGLGTEAFF
>NA|TRBV18|NA|TRBJ1-5
TGTGCCAGCTCACCCTCGGGGCTAGGCAATCAGCCCCAGCATTTT
CASSPSGLGNQPQHF
>NA|TRBV28|NA|TRBJ2-6
TGTGCCAGCAGTTTGGCTCCCCCTGGGGCCAACGTCCTGACTTTC
CASSLAPPGANVLTF
>NA|TRBV12-3/TRBV12-4|NA|TRBJ2-7
TGTGCCAGCAGTTTCGGACTATACGAGCAGTACTTC
CASSFGLYEQYF